These T cell receptor beta chains were read from a single sample in a study of CD8 T cells in Susac syndrome. TCRdb analysed the immunoSEQ multiplex PCR reads with MiXCR anew, one entry per CDR3 protein. Of just over 80,000 distinct CDR3 sequences listed, roughly 94% were seen once; the top ten hold about 0.27%. What was sequenced was CD8+ T cells from PBMCs. These TCRs come from a human donor in good health. Each CDR3 is given with its conserved first and last residue. D genes are given only for firm matches. Not every row has a clone size; where given, it reads once, few, many or a size class.

TRBV19	NA	NA	TRBJ1-1	CASRMGTEAFF	TGTGCCAGTAGGATGGGCACTGAAGCTTTCTTT
TRBV12-5	NA	NA	TRBJ2-3	CASGLVSTDTQYF	TGTGCTAGTGGTTTGGTTAGCACAGATACGCAGTATTTT
TRBV13	NA	NA	TRBJ1-1	CASSFLVRNTEAFF	TGTGCCAGCAGCTTTTTGGTCAGGAACACTGAAGCTTTCTTT
TRBV7-6	NA	NA	TRBJ2-7	CASSKRDGGQPYF	TGTGCCAGCAGCAAGAGGGACGGAGGACAACCCTACTTC
TRBV29-1	NA	TRBD2	TRBJ2-7	CSVENFGGYEQYF	TGCAGCGTTGAGAATTTCGGGGGGTACGAGCAGTACTTC
TRBV4-1	NA	TRBD2	TRBJ2-5	CASSHAGTSGQETQYF	TGCGCCAGCAGCCACGCCGGGACTAGCGGTCAAGAGACCCAGTACTTC
TRBV5-1	NA	TRBD1	TRBJ1-5	CASSPGQGSQPQHF	TGCGCCAGCAGCCCCGGACAGGGGAGTCAGCCCCAGCATTTT
TRBV6-5	NA	NA	TRBJ2-3	CASSSPSSTDTQYF	TGTGCCAGCAGTTCCCCCTCTAGCACAGATACGCAGTATTTT
TRBV20-1	NA	NA	TRBJ1-1	CSARPGGMNTEAFF	TGCAGTGCTAGACCCGGGGGTATGAACACTGAAGCTTTCTTT
TRBV5-6	NA	NA	TRBJ2-7	CASSHRDTHKHEQYF	TGTGCCAGCAGCCACCGGGACACTCATAAGCACGAGCAGTACTTC
TRBV29-1	NA	NA	TRBJ2-2	CSAILANGELFF	TGCAGCGCGATCCTAGCGAACGGGGAGCTGTTTTTT
TRBV14	NA	NA	TRBJ2-1	CASSLDLNNEQFF	TGTGCCAGCAGCCTGGATCTCAACAATGAGCAGTTCTTC
TRBV4-1	few	NA	TRBJ2-1	CASSQDRTERFF	TGCGCCAGCAGCCAAGATCGGACCGAGAGGTTCTTC
TRBV19	NA	NA	TRBJ1-5	CASKGDMAVHQPQHF	TGTGCCAGTAAGGGGGACATGGCGGTCCATCAGCCCCAGCATTTT
TRBV12-3/TRBV12-4	once	NA	TRBJ1-2	CASIDNYGYTF	TGTGCCAGCATCGATAACTATGGCTACACCTTC
TRBV9	NA	TRBD1	TRBJ1-2	CASSTGTGISYGYTF	TGTGCCAGCAGCACCGGGACAGGAATTTCCTATGGCTACACCTTC
TRBV12-3/TRBV12-4	NA	NA	TRBJ2-2	CASRLGGPGTGELFF	TGTGCCAGCAGACTCGGAGGGCCGGGCACCGGGGAGCTGTTTTTT
TRBV2	few	NA	TRBJ1-5	CASSERNQPQHF	TGTGCCAGCAGTGAGCGCAATCAGCCCCAGCATTTT
TRBV4-1	NA	NA	TRBJ2-7	CASSQGSGYEQYF	TGCGCCAGCAGCCAAGGGTCGGGCTACGAGCAGTACTTC
TRBV23-1	once	TRBD2	TRBJ2-7	CASSHFPGLASYEQYF	TGCGCCAGCAGTCATTTTCCCGGACTAGCATCCTACGAGCAGTACTTC